This T cell receptor beta chain appears in the sequencing data of a study of neoadjuvant anti-PD-1 for oral cavity cancer. Measured with immunoSEQ multiplex PCR; TCRdb has only the in-frame clones, and not every one. The table shows 72,000 or so clones, with roughly nine tenths occurring only once. This clone showed up many times. Antigen specificity is unknown. CDR3 size: 17 residues. Germline lookup yields CDR1 MNHEY and CDR2 SMNVEV (reference sequence). Trimming at V came to 4 bases and at J to 5 bases, leaving 13 bases not matched to a gene. As to time point: after neoadjuvant nivolumab, at surgical resection. Cohort: HPV-negative, locally advanced oral cavity squamous cell carcinoma patients. Findings of the study overall: With a few patients per group, TCR findings need larger cohorts. Higher pretreatment blood Treg/Th17 ratios correlated with higher pretreatment blood and lower post-treatment tumor TCRbeta clonality.

The chain joins TRBV27 to TRBJ2-3; 9 bases map to TRBD2. The receptor comes from a person aged 35 to 85 with oral cavity squamous cell carcinoma. This specimen consisted of PBMCs, obtained after nivolumab (anti-PD-1) treatment. The CDR3 bases are TGTGCCAGCAGTTATACTGGCGGGAGGGCCTCGTTAGATACGCAGTATTTT. Its translation is CASSYTGGRASLDTQYF.